The TCR beta chain described here comes from a study of control samples from healthy donors and cancer patients. This CDR3 contains 14 residues. Trimming took off 0 bases at V and 8 bases at J, with 10 bases between the two ends. CDR1 is MNHEY, CDR2 SMNVEV, per germline (reference sequence). This clone was found once. The protocol was immunoSEQ multiplex PCR, while the TCRdb copy is restricted to in-frame clones and leaves out a portion. The table includes some 150,000 clones, 96% detected once. The clonotype originates from a woman aged 25 to 45 in good health. The chain joins TRBV27 to TRBJ1-4; D ambiguous. The sample comprised blood. The CDR3 protein is CASSLSGSQEKLFF. DNA for the CDR3: TGTGCCAGCAGTTTATCCGGGAGCCAGGAAAAACTGTTTTTT.